This T cell receptor beta chain was captured in a study of blood T cell repertoires in COVID-19. Generated by immunoSEQ multiplex PCR, the TCRdb table keeps only in-frame clones and is missing some. Counted here are hundreds of thousands of clones, about 90% occurring once; the ten biggest clones make up more than 6%. This CDR3 has 13 residues. The V end lost 3 bases, the J end lost 5 bases, and 10 bases lay between the germline ends. Germline loops: CDR1 SGDLS, CDR2 YYNGEE. The V call is TRBV9, the J call TRBJ2-3; D ambiguous. The TCR sequence derives from a man between 60 and 75 years old who had recovered from COVID-19. The specimen was peripheral blood. Here the CDR3 DNA reads TGTGCCAGCAGCGCCTATTCTGTAGATACGCAGTATTTT. Residues: CASSAYSVDTQYF.